Presented here are 3 T cell receptor beta chains from one specimen sequenced in a study of shared clonotypes between healthy human individuals. Clones were sequenced by immunoSEQ multiplex PCR, and TCRdb holds only the in-frame ones, with some missing. The table shows around 1.9 million clones, with 85% to 95% occurring only once. Naive CD8 isolation took CD45RO-negative cells positively selected for CCR7 and excluded terminally differentiated effector memory CD45RA+ cells. The sequenced material came from naive CD8+ T cells from PBMCs. The source of these receptors is a man aged 18-30 years in good health. Some clones in this sample may be carry-over from other donors' samples.

The genes are TRBV28 and TRBJ2-3, with a weak D call TRBD1 (6 bases). Trimming removed 2 bases at V and 4 bases at J, with 10 bases between. This CDR3 comprises 14 residues. Per germline, CDR1 MDHEN and CDR2 SYDVKM. CDR3 DNA: TGTGCCAGCAGTTTAGTCGCAGGGGCAGATACGCAGTATTTT. It yields the protein CASSLVAGADTQYF.

V usage is TRBV19 and J usage is TRBJ2-2; no reliable D call. The length of the CDR3 is 14 residues. V was trimmed by 3 bases and J by 5 bases, leaving 10 bases between them. CDR1 LNHDA and CDR2 SQIVND come from the germline V gene (reference sequence). CDR3 in amino acids: CASSIDGETGELFF. CDR3 bases: TGTGCCAGTAGTATTGACGGAGAAACCGGGGAGCTGTTTTTT.

As concerns this clone: At one boundary the junction diverges from the germline segment, which might be a read error. J is TRBJ2-1 and V is TRBV7-9; D unresolved. CDR3 length: 9 amino acids. From germline, CDR1 is SEHNR and CDR2 FQNEAQ (reference sequence). CDR3 loop: CASSPLSVF. CDR3 coding DNA: TGTGCCAGCAGCCCCCTAAGCGTCTTC.